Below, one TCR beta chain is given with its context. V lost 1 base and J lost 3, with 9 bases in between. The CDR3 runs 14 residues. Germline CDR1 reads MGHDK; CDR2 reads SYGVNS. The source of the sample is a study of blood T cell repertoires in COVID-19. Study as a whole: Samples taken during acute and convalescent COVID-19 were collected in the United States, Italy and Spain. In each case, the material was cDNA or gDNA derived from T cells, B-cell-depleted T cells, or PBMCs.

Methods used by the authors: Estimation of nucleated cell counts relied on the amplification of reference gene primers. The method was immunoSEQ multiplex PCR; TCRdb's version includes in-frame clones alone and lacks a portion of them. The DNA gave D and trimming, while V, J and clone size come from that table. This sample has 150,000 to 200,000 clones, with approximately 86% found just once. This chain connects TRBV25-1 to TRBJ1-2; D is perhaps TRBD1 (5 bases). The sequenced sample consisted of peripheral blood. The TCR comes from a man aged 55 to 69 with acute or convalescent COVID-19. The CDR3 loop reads CASSESGRDYGYTF. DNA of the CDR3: TGTGCCAGCAGTGAATCGGGCAGGGACTATGGCTACACCTTC.